This T cell receptor beta chain was identified during a study of early stage breast cancer tumors. Trimming took 7 bases from V and 2 from J, leaving 16 bases between them. Germline CDR1 MNHNS, CDR2 SASEGT. This CDR3 has 15 residues. Measured with immunoSEQ multiplex PCR; TCRdb has only the in-frame clones, and not every one. The sample holds about 72,000 clones, approximately 79% seen once. This clonotype originated in a person aged 55 to 69 with breast cancer. This rearrangement joins TRBV6-1 to TRBJ2-3, with unresolved D. The sequencing sample was made of blood. The CDR3 here is CASNDGYLITDTQYF. The CDR3 DNA reads as TGTGCCAGCAATGACGGCTACCTTATCACAGATACGCAGTATTTT.